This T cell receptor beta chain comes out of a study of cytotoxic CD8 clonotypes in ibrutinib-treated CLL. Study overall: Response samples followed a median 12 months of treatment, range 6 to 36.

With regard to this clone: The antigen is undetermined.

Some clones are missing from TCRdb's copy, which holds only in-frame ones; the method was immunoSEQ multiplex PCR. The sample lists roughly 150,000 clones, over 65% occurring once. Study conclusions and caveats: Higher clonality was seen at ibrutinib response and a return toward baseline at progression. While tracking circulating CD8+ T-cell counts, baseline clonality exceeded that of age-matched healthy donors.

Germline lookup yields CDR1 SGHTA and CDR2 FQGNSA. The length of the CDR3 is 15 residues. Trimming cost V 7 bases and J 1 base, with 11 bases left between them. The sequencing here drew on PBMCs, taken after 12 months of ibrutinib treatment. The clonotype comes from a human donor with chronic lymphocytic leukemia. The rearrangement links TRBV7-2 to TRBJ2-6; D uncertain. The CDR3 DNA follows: TGTGCCAGCATAGGGTTCGGGTCTGGGGCCAACGTCCTGACTTTC. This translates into CASIGFGSGANVLTF.